The TCR beta chain under discussion was sequenced for a study of control samples from healthy donors and cancer patients. Generated by immunoSEQ multiplex PCR, the TCRdb table keeps only in-frame clones and is missing some. The table lists around 170,000 clones, around 88% of them singletons. The ends lost 4 bases at V and 5 bases at J; junction bases unmatched: 7. The CDR3 contains 14 residues. Germline values: CDR1 SGHDT, CDR2 YYEEEE. The receptor's source is a woman in her thirties in good health. The rearrangement uses TRBV5-6 and TRBJ2-5; 8 bases are shared with TRBD1. Sequenced material: blood. The CDR3 region has the DNA TGTGCCAGCAGCCCAACAGGGGGTGGTGAGACCCAGTACTTC. It is translated as CASSPTGGGETQYF.